These 26 T cell receptor beta chains were sequenced from one sample in a study of CXCR4 blockade with PD-1 therapy in pancreatic cancer. The table came from immunoSEQ multiplex PCR; TCRdb's copy has only in-frame clones and leaves some out. This repertoire shows 5,000 to 6,500 clones, 35% to 45% found once; its top ten account for over 10%. Source material: tumor tissue. The receptors were gathered from a human donor with pancreatic ductal adenocarcinoma.

This sequence joins TRBV18 and TRBJ1-1, with a weak D call TRBD1 (6 bases). V was clipped by 5 bases and J by 1 base, with 8 bases between them. The CDR3 loop spans 13 amino acids. Germline CDR1 reads KGHSH; CDR2 reads LQKENI. The CDR3 protein is CASSVQGNTEAFF. The CDR3 coding sequence is TGTGCCAGCTCAGTACAGGGGAACACTGAAGCTTTCTTT.

This clone was seen at least ten times. The V gene is TRBV6-8, the J gene TRBJ1-2, with no clear D. Trimming stripped 9 bases from V and 5 bases from J, with 19 bases between. CDR3 size: 14 residues. Germline CDR1 MNHGY, CDR2 SAAAGT. CDR3 residues: CASGAAAWEYGYTF. The CDR3 DNA reads as TGTGCCAGTGGAGCCGCCGCGTGGGAGTATGGCTACACCTTC.

Concerning this clone itself: One end of the junction fails to match germline, which may point to a read error. The CDR3 bases are TGTACCAGCAGTTTAAGTTTGGGGGCGAATCAGCCCCAGCATTTT. It is translated as CTSSLSLGANQPQHF. V gene TRBV28 combines with J gene TRBJ1-5, with a weak D call TRBD1 (6 bases). CDR3 length: 15 residues. Looked up from germline, CDR1 is MDHEN and CDR2 is SYDVKM. Filled out from reference TRBV28 and TRBJ1-5, the complete variable domain reads DVKVTQSSRYLVKRTGEKVFLECVQDMDHENMFWYRQDPGLGLRLIYFSYDVKMKEKGDIPEGYSVSREKKERFSLILESASTNQTSMYLCTSSLSLGANQPQHFGDGTRLSIL.

In its sample, this clone was seen a few times. V is TRBV9 and J is TRBJ2-7; D is possibly TRBD1 (6 bases). The CDR3 is 15 amino acids. V shed 0 bases and J shed 7 bases, with 17 bases lying between them. CDR1 SGDLS and CDR2 YYNGEE come from the germline V gene. CDR3 sequence reads: CASSVVGNRAMEQYF. In nucleotides, the CDR3 is TGTGCCAGCAGCGTAGTCGGGAACAGGGCAATGGAGCAGTACTTC.

This clone was detected only a few times. The chain joins TRBV28 to TRBJ1-3; no firm D call. This CDR3 has 14 amino acids. CDR1 and CDR2 from the germline V gene are MDHEN and SYDVKM. Trimming stripped 6 bases from V and 0 bases from J, with 9 bases between. In DNA, the CDR3 is TGTGCCAGCAGGTTCAGGACCTCTGGAAACACCATATATTTT. This encodes CASRFRTSGNTIYF. Using reference TRBV28 and TRBJ1-3 for the parts outside the CDR3, the full variable domain is DVKVTQSSRYLVKRTGEKVFLECVQDMDHENMFWYRQDPGLGLRLIYFSYDVKMKEKGDIPEGYSVSREKKERFSLILESASTNQTSMYLCASRFRTSGNTIYFGEGSWLTVV.

The chain employs TRBV6-8 and TRBJ1-1; TRBD1 is a possible D gene (6 bases). Per germline, CDR1 MNHGY and CDR2 SAAAGT. The CDR3 length is 16 residues. The V gene lost 4 bases and the J gene lost 4 bases, with 19 bases spanning the gap. DNA of the CDR3: TGTGCCAGCAGTTTCCACCTGATAGGGGGTGGCACTGAAGCTTTCTTT. It translates to CASSFHLIGGGTEAFF.

This clone was counted a few times. This rearrangement joins TRBV14 to TRBJ2-5, with unresolved D. The CDR3 extends over 11 amino acids. CDR1 is SGHDN and CDR2 is FVKESK in the germline V gene. The V and J ends lost 0 bases and 5 bases respectively, with 1 base between them. The CDR3 protein is CASSQDETQYF. The CDR3 DNA sequence: TGTGCCAGCAGCCAAGATGAGACCCAGTACTTC.

A few counts support this clone. V is TRBV6-7 and J is TRBJ1-2; perhaps TRBD1 as D (5 bases). TRBV6-7 is an ORF for which the function is uncertain. Between the trimmed V and J ends, which lost 8 bases and 3 bases, there was a span of 7 bases. This CDR3 is built from 11 residues. In nucleotides, the CDR3 is TGTGCCAGCGGCAGGGACTATGGCTACACCTTC. It specifies CASGRDYGYTF.

The rearrangement links TRBV15 to TRBJ2-1, with D unclear. V lost 0 bases and J 8 bases, leaving 11 bases between the germline ends. The CDR3 covers 14 residues. CDR1 is LNHNV, CDR2 YYDKDF, per germline (reference sequence). The CDR3 region is CATSRDLGDDEQFF. The CDR3 coding sequence is TGTGCCACCAGCAGAGACCTTGGGGATGATGAGCAGTTCTTC.

This rearrangement joins TRBV29-1 to TRBJ1-1; TRBD1 matches at 7 bases. Germline-derived CDR1 and CDR2 are SQVTM and ANQGSEA. V lost 4 bases, J lost 4 bases, and 6 bases stayed unmatched. The CDR3 extends over 13 amino acids. This chain's CDR3 is CSVVVTGSTEAFF. In nucleotides, the CDR3 is TGCAGCGTTGTGGTGACAGGGTCCACTGAAGCTTTCTTT. The complete variable domain, with remaining parts taken from reference TRBV29-1 and TRBJ1-1, reads SAVISQKPSRDICQRGTSLTIQCQVDSQVTMMFWYRQQPGQSLTLIATANQGSEATYESGFVIDKFPISRPNLTFSTLTVSNMSPEDSSIYLCSVVVTGSTEAFFGQGTRLTVV.

The table lists this clone with a few counts. Different DNA sequences within this sample yield the same CDR3. The chain combines TRBV6-1 with TRBJ2-5; possibly TRBD2 for D (5 bases). Germline assignment: CDR1 MNHNS and CDR2 SASEGT. The CDR3 spans 14 residues. The V end was cut by 1 base, the J end by 3 bases, with 9 bases between. The CDR3 loop is CASSEGTLKETQYF. CDR3 DNA: TGTGCCAGCAGTGAAGGGACTTTGAAAGAGACCCAGTACTTC.

J is TRBJ2-4 and V is TRBV19; TRBD1 agrees at 8 bases. Germline V gives CDR1 LNHDA, CDR2 SQIVND (reference sequence). The J segment lost 1 base and the V segment lost 2 bases, leaving 16 bases of the junction unmatched. The CDR3 is 20 residues long. The chain's CDR3 is CASSITGRQGAKWAKNIQYF. The CDR3 region has the DNA TGTGCCAGTAGTATAACAGGTCGGCAGGGGGCCAAATGGGCCAAAAACATTCAGTACTTC.

This clone occurred a few times. The chain carries TRBV11-3 and TRBJ1-5; tentatively, D is TRBD1 (5 bases). This CDR3 region has 17 residues. CDR1 and CDR2 (germline): SGHNT, YENEEA. V was clipped by 3 bases and J by 1 base, with 16 bases between them. The CDR3: CASSFGATGYSNQPQHF. The CDR3 bases are TGTGCCAGCAGCTTTGGGGCAACGGGTTACAGCAATCAGCCCCAGCATTTT. Using reference TRBV11-3 and TRBJ1-5 for the parts outside the CDR3, the full variable domain is EAGVVQSPRYKIIEKKQPVAFWCNPISGHNTLYWYLQNLGQGPELLIRYENEEAVDDSQLPKDRFSAERLKGVDSTLKIQPAELGDSAVYLCASSFGATGYSNQPQHFGDGTRLSIL.

This chain uses TRBV16 with TRBJ2-7; TRBD2 matches at 8 bases. J lost 4 bases, V lost 2 bases, and 4 bases had no gene match. The CDR3 consists of 14 residues. From germline, CDR1 is KGHSY and CDR2 FQNENV. CDR3 sequence reads: CASSQQAGEYEQYF. The DNA of the CDR3 is TGTGCCAGCAGCCAACAAGCGGGAGAGTACGAGCAGTACTTC.

The chain joins TRBV25-1 to TRBJ1-4; D uncertain. V lost 0 bases and J 7 bases, leaving 12 bases between the germline ends. Per germline, CDR1 MGHDK and CDR2 SYGVNS. The CDR3 extends over 15 amino acids. The CDR3, as DNA: TGTGCCAGCAGTGAATATCAAGGTGGTAGTGAAAAACTGTTTTTT. Its protein is CASSEYQGGSEKLFF. Full variable domain (missing parts from reference TRBV25-1 and TRBJ1-4): EADIYQTPRYLVIGTGKKITLECSQTMGHDKMYWYQQDPGMELHLIHYSYGVNSTEKGDLSSESTVSRIRTEHFPLTLESARPSHTSQYLCASSEYQGGSEKLFFGSGTQLSVL.

A few counts support this clone. The rearrangement uses TRBV9 and TRBJ2-7, with D hard to call. The V gene lost 1 base and the J gene lost 0 bases, with 8 bases spanning the gap. In germline, CDR1 is SGDLS, CDR2 YYNGEE. The CDR3 contains 14 residues. This chain's CDR3 is CASSVTPGSYEQYF. DNA for the CDR3: TGTGCCAGCAGCGTAACTCCTGGCTCCTACGAGCAGTACTTC. The variable domain in full, with the rest retrieved from reference TRBV9 and TRBJ2-7, is DSGVTQTPKHLITATGQRVTLRCSPRSGDLSVYWYQQSLDQGLQFLIQYYNGEERAKGNILERFSAQQFPDLHSELNLSSLELGDSALYFCASSVTPGSYEQYFGPGTRLTVT.

The table lists this clone with a few counts. The rearrangement links TRBV19 to TRBJ1-1; D is perhaps TRBD1 (5 bases). This CDR3 has 14 residues. Between the trimmed V and J ends, which lost 8 bases and 1 base, there was a span of 14 bases. Germline V gene lookup returns CDR1 LNHDA and CDR2 SQIVND (reference sequence). The CDR3 nucleotides are TGTGCCAGTGAGACTGGGGCAGGGAACACTGAAGCTTTCTTT. This codes for CASETGAGNTEAFF.

Many counts were recorded for this clone. This sequence joins TRBV11-3 and TRBJ2-5; 7 nucleotides match TRBD1. The V segment lost 5 bases and the J segment 4 bases; nucleotides outside the gene matches: 7. Germline-derived CDR1 and CDR2 are SGHNT and YENEEA. The CDR3 is 14 residues long. As DNA, the CDR3 is TGTGCCAGCAGCCTTCGACAGGGTAGAGAGACCCAGTACTTC. Protein sequence: CASSLRQGRETQYF.

This clone rates as medium-sized. This chain connects TRBV6-8 to TRBJ2-2, with 8 bases identical to TRBD2. The germline V gene has CDR1 MNHGY and CDR2 SAAAGT. With V trimmed by 5 bases and J by 7 bases, 3 bases remained unmatched. This CDR3 is built from 13 residues. CDR3 coding DNA: TGTGCCAGCAGTGAGCGGGAGTACGGGGAGCTGTTTTTT. It specifies CASSEREYGELFF.

At least ten counts were recorded for this clone. This sequence joins TRBV27 and TRBJ1-1, with D unresolved. V lost 2 bases and J lost 2, with 6 bases in between. CDR1 and CDR2 (germline): MNHEY, SMNVEV (reference sequence). The CDR3 is 13 amino acids. DNA of the CDR3: TGTGCCAGCAGTTTAAAGGGTAACACTGAAGCTTTCTTT. It translates to CASSLKGNTEAFF.

The chain combines TRBV25-1 with TRBJ2-7, with D perhaps TRBD1 (5 bases). Trimming shortened V by 2 bases and J by 2 bases, and 16 bases separated the two germline ends. Germline V gene lookup returns CDR1 MGHDK and CDR2 SYGVNS. This CDR3 has 16 residues. CDR3 bases: TGTGCCAGCAGTGAAGGTCAGGGAAGACCTGCCTACGAGCAGTACTTC. This codes for CASSEGQGRPAYEQYF.

The rearrangement uses TRBV29-1 and TRBJ2-1; 9 bases match TRBD2. Germline-derived CDR1 and CDR2 are SQVTM and ANQGSEA. The CDR3 is 14 amino acids. Trimming at V came to 5 bases and at J to 9 bases, leaving 11 bases not matched to a gene. As DNA, the CDR3 is TGCAGCGTTCACCCCCAGCGGGAGGATACTGAGCAGTTCTTC. This encodes CSVHPQREDTEQFF.

There are a few counts of this clone. This sequence joins TRBV6-8 and TRBJ2-7; weak D call: TRBD2 (5 bases). The CDR3 sequence is 15 residues long. The V and J ends lost 7 bases and 2 bases respectively, with 18 bases between them. Germline CDR1 is MNHGY and CDR2 is SAAAGT. The DNA for the CDR3 is TGTGCCAGCATGTCAAGACGGGGTGGAACCTACGAGCAGTACTTC. Translating it yields CASMSRRGGTYEQYF.

The chain links TRBV19 to TRBJ2-1; 12 bases match TRBD2. Trimming at V came to 3 bases and at J to 4 bases, leaving 7 bases not matched to a gene. From germline, CDR1 is LNHDA and CDR2 SQIVND (reference sequence). The CDR3 length is 17 residues. CDR3 in DNA: TGTGCCAGTAGTATGGAGACTAGCGGGGGAATATACAATGAGCAGTTCTTC. Its translation: CASSMETSGGIYNEQFF.

The J gene is TRBJ1-1, the V gene TRBV12-5, with D perhaps matching TRBD1 (6 bases). V was clipped by 2 bases and J by 3 bases, with 7 bases between them. The CDR3 totals 13 residues. The germline gives CDR1 LGHNT, CDR2 FRNRAP. The CDR3 DNA reads as TGTGCTAGTGGTTTGTCAGGGGACACTGAAGCTTTCTTT. Translated, it gives CASGLSGDTEAFF.

This sequence joins TRBV5-1 and TRBJ2-7; D remains unclear. The germline V gene encodes CDR1 SGHRS and CDR2 YFSETQ. The ends were cut back, 3 bases at V and 6 bases at J, with 19 bases in the middle. The CDR3 is made up of 15 amino acids. CDR3 nucleotide sequence: TGCGCCAGCAGCTCTGGCTCGCTGGGGAAGAGCGAGCAGTACTTC. Protein product: CASSSGSLGKSEQYF.